This T cell receptor (beta chain) was sequenced for a study of control samples from healthy donors and cancer patients. As concerns this clone: This CDR3 is also generated by other DNA sequences in the sample.

Profiling relied on immunoSEQ multiplex PCR, and the TCRdb table lists in-frame clones only, not all of them. The table lists roughly 40,000 clones, 90% to 95% of them singletons. Trimming removed 3 bases from V and 4 bases from J; junction bases left unmatched: 3. The CDR3 extends over 14 amino acids. Germline CDR1 and CDR2: LGHNA and YSLEER. J is TRBJ1-1 and V is TRBV4-3, with 9 bases identical to TRBD1. Sequencing input: blood. The TCR originated in a woman in her forties or fifties in good health. The CDR3 here is CASSQTGGGTEAFF. CDR3 nucleotide sequence: TGCGCCAGCAGCCAGACAGGGGGAGGCACTGAAGCTTTCTTT.